This T cell receptor beta chain was recovered during a study of control samples from healthy donors and cancer patients. The germline V and J ends were trimmed by 5 bases and 3 bases, with 9 bases remaining between them. CDR3 length: 13 amino acids. CDR1 and CDR2 (germline): SGHRS, YFSETQ. This table comes from immunoSEQ multiplex PCR, and its TCRdb copy is limited to in-frame clones, with some not included. Of roughly 120,000 clones in the sample, approximately 90% are singletons; the top ten hold over 2%. The chain joins TRBV5-1 to TRBJ1-3; a possible D gene is TRBD1 (5 bases). Input material: blood. This sequence originates from a woman in her 70s in good health. The CDR3, as DNA: TGCGCCAGCAGGGGGCTGGTTGGAAACACCATATATTTT. This encodes CASRGLVGNTIYF.